This T cell receptor beta chain was recovered during a study of blood T cell repertoires in COVID-19. Overall study: Whether acute or convalescent, the COVID-19 samples came from the United States, Italy and Spain. PBMCs, B-cell-depleted T cells, or T cells provided the cDNA or gDNA that made up the material.

The germline CDR1 and CDR2 sequences are KGHSH and LQKENI. Trimming took 6 bases from V and 0 from J, leaving 9 bases between them. The CDR3 extends over 14 amino acids. The authors' processing: Quantification of nucleated cells was approximated via reference gene primer amplification. Some clones are missing from TCRdb's copy, which holds only in-frame ones; the method was immunoSEQ multiplex PCR. The V and J calls and the clone size are those of that table, but D and trimming were determined from the DNA. The table includes about 110,000 clones, roughly nine tenths detected once. This clonotype was obtained from a man in his forties with active or convalescent COVID-19. The chain joins TRBV18 to TRBJ1-5; D not certain. Sequencing was done on a sample of peripheral blood. In nucleotides, the CDR3 is TGTGCCAGCTCTGATAGATATAGCAATCAGCCCCAGCATTTT. Its translation is CASSDRYSNQPQHF.